Below, 9 T cell receptor beta chains from the same sample are listed, as sequenced in a study of technical replicates of blood from several donors. Here immunoSEQ multiplex PCR was the method, and the copy in TCRdb shows in-frame clones only, minus some. Counted here are tens of thousands of clones, under 95% occurring once; the ten biggest clones make up approximately 0.4%. The sequencing input was T cells isolated from PBMCs. The receptors derive from a human donor in good health.

The chain combines TRBV28 with TRBJ2-7, with 7 bases matching TRBD1. The CDR3 runs 15 residues. Germline values: CDR1 MDHEN, CDR2 SYDVKM. The V gene end was trimmed by 2 bases and the J gene end by 5 bases; junction bases not matched to a gene: 9. The CDR3 loop is CASSLISGTVNEQYF. The DNA of the CDR3 is TGTGCCAGCAGTTTAATCTCCGGGACAGTGAACGAGCAGTACTTC.

J is TRBJ2-1 and V is TRBV7-3; TRBD2 matches 10 bases. The CDR3 consists of 16 residues. With V trimmed by 3 bases and J by 7 bases, 9 bases remained unmatched. Germline CDR1 SGHTA, CDR2 FQGTGA. This chain's CDR3 is CASSFLTSGNSNEQFF. The DNA of the CDR3 is TGTGCCAGCAGCTTCTTAACTAGCGGGAACAGTAATGAGCAGTTCTTC.

This clone was counted a few times. This sequence joins TRBV7-2 and TRBJ1-1; D gene ambiguous. Germline CDR1 SGHTA, CDR2 FQGNSA. Trimming pared 4 bases from V and 1 base from J, leaving 7 bases between. This CDR3 has 13 amino acids. Here the CDR3 reads CASSSYRNTEAFF. For the CDR3, the DNA is TGTGCCAGCAGCTCCTACAGGAACACTGAAGCTTTCTTT.

The chain combines TRBV6-5 with TRBJ1-6; D might be TRBD1 (5 bases). CDR3 length equals 12 residues. The V end lost 5 bases, the J end lost 10 bases, and 9 bases lay between the germline ends. Looked up from germline, CDR1 is MNHEY and CDR2 is SVGAGI. This CDR3 is CASSTRVSPLHF. The CDR3 nucleotides are TGTGCCAGCAGTACCAGGGTGTCACCCCTCCACTTT.

The chain employs TRBV7-9 and TRBJ1-2, with 8 bases fitting TRBD1. CDR1 is SEHNR, CDR2 FQNEAQ, per germline (reference sequence). The CDR3 sequence is 16 residues long. With V trimmed by 2 bases and J by 2 bases, 7 bases remained unmatched. The CDR3 spells CASSLIIRGLNYGYTF. As DNA, the CDR3 is TGTGCCAGCAGCTTAATCATCAGGGGGCTGAACTATGGCTACACCTTC.

This chain connects TRBV4-2 to TRBJ1-1; no firm D call. The CDR3 is 14 amino acids. The ends were cut back, 4 bases at V and 3 bases at J, with 12 bases in the middle. CDR1 is LGHNA and CDR2 is YNFKEQ in the germline V gene. DNA for the CDR3: TGTGCCAGCAGCCTTACAGAGGGCGACACTGAAGCTTTCTTT. Protein: CASSLTEGDTEAFF.

The V gene is TRBV5-4, the J gene TRBJ2-2; D perhaps matches TRBD2 (7 bases). With 4 bases removed from V and 5 bases from J, the gap between germline ends came to 15 bases. The CDR3 consists of 15 residues. CDR1 is SGHNT, CDR2 YYREEE, per germline (reference sequence). In nucleotides, the CDR3 is TGTGCCAGCAGCGGAAGAGGGGGGGGGACCGGGGAGCTGTTTTTT. This encodes CASSGRGGGTGELFF.

The genes are TRBV28 and TRBJ2-7; TRBD1 might be the D (5 bases). Germline values: CDR1 MDHEN, CDR2 SYDVKM. CDR3 size: 15 residues. With 4 bases removed from V and 0 bases from J, the gap between germline ends came to 13 bases. CDR3 DNA sequence: TGTGCCAGCAGTTGGGCAGGGCCTAGCTCCTACGAGCAGTACTTC. Translation: CASSWAGPSSYEQYF.

The chain links TRBV7-8 to TRBJ2-7; D not resolved. The germline V gene encodes CDR1 SGHVS and CDR2 FQNEAQ. The germline V and J ends were trimmed by 5 bases and 1 base, with 3 bases remaining between them. This CDR3 contains 11 residues. The CDR3 DNA sequence: TGTGCCAGCAGCCCATCCTACGAGCAGTACTTC. This gives the protein CASSPSYEQYF.